The 5 T cell receptor beta chains reported below all come from one sample, sequenced in a study of blood T cell repertoires in COVID-19. TCRdb's copy holds only in-frame clones and misses some; the assay was immunoSEQ multiplex PCR. This sample has fewer than 200,000 clones, with 80% to 90% found just once. Input material: peripheral blood. The receptors were gathered from a woman aged 55-75 years with COVID-19, enrolled during active disease.

The rearrangement joins TRBV5-1 to TRBJ1-2, with D possibly TRBD1 on 5 matching bases. The germline gives CDR1 SGHRS, CDR2 YFSETQ. The V end lost 0 bases, the J end lost 3 bases, and 18 bases lay between the germline ends. The CDR3 sequence is 17 residues long. The CDR3 region has the DNA TGCGCCAGCAGCTTGGAAGAAGGGGTCAAAGGGTACTATGGCTACACCTTC. Translation: CASSLEEGVKGYYGYTF.

The chain combines TRBV2 with TRBJ2-3, with 7 bases matching TRBD2. This CDR3 contains 15 residues. Germline CDR1 and CDR2: SNHLY and FYNNEI. Trimming cost V 3 bases and J 4 bases; bases outside gene matches: 7. The CDR3 nucleotides are TGTGCCAGCAGTGACTTTGGCCTAGCGGCAGATACGCAGTATTTT. Translating gives CASSDFGLAADTQYF.

J is TRBJ1-2 and V is TRBV19, with no clear D. Per the germline V gene, CDR1 is LNHDA and CDR2 is SQIVND (reference sequence). The V end was cut by 1 base, the J end by 0 bases, with 6 bases between. The CDR3 consists of 14 residues. This CDR3 reads CASSIVQSNYGYTF. CDR3 nucleotides: TGTGCCAGTAGTATAGTCCAGTCTAACTATGGCTACACCTTC.

The V gene is TRBV2, the J gene TRBJ2-1; 9 nucleotides match TRBD2. This CDR3 is 16 amino acids long. Germline values: CDR1 SNHLY, CDR2 FYNNEI. The junction had 7 bases not matched to a gene; V was cut back by 3 bases and J by 4 bases. The CDR3 region is CASSDPSGGKYNEQFF. CDR3 DNA: TGTGCCAGCAGTGACCCGAGCGGGGGGAAGTACAATGAGCAGTTCTTC.

The V call is TRBV13, the J call TRBJ1-1; D perhaps matches TRBD1 (6 bases). Germline CDR1 reads PRHDT; CDR2 reads FYEKMQ (reference sequence). With 0 bases removed from V and 13 bases from J, the gap between germline ends came to 9 bases. This CDR3 region has 11 residues. The CDR3 coding sequence is TGTGCCAGCAGCTTAGGACAGGGTGATTTCTTT. Protein sequence: CASSLGQGDFF.